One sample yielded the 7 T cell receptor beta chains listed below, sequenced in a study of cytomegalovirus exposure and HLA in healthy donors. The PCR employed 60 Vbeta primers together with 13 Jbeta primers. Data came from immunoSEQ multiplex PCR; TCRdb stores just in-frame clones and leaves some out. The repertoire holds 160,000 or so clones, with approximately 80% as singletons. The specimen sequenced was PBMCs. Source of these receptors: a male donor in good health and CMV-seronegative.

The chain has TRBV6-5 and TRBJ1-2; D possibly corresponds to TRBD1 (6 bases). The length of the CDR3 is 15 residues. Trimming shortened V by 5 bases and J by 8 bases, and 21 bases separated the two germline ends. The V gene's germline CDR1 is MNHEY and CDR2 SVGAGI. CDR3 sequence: CASSGLDRRLGGYTF. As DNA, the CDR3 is TGTGCCAGCAGTGGATTGGACAGACGGTTGGGAGGCTACACCTTC.

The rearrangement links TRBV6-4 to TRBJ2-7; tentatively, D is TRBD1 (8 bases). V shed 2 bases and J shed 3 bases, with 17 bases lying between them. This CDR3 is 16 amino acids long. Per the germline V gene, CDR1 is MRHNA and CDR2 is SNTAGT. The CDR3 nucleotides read TGTGCCAGCAGTGACGGGAGGGACAGGCTTGTCTACGAGCAGTACTTC. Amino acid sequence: CASSDGRDRLVYEQYF.

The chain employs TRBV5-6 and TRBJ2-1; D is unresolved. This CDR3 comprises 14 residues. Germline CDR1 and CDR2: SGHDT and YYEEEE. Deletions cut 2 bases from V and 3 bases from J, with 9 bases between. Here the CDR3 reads CASSLRHLYNEQFF. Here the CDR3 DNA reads TGTGCCAGCAGCTTAAGACACCTCTACAATGAGCAGTTCTTC.

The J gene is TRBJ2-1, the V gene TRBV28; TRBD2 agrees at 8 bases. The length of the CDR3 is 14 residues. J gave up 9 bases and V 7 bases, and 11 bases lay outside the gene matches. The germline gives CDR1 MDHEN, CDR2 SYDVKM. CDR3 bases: TGTGCCAGCACCCCACCGGCGGGGGGTGGTGAGCAGTTCTTC. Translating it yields CASTPPAGGGEQFF.

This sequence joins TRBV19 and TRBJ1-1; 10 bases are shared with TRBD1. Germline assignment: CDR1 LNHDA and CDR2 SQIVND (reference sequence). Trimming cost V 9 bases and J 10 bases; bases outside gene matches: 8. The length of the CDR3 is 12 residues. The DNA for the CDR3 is TGTGCCAGCACTGACAGGGGGCTGGTAGCTTTCTTT. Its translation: CASTDRGLVAFF.

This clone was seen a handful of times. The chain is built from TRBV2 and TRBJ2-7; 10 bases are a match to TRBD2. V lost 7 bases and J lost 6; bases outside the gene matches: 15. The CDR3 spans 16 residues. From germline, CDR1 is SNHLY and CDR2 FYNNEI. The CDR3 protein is CASTPSSGRARGEQYF. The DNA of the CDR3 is TGTGCCAGCACCCCCTCAAGCGGGAGGGCCAGGGGCGAGCAGTACTTC.

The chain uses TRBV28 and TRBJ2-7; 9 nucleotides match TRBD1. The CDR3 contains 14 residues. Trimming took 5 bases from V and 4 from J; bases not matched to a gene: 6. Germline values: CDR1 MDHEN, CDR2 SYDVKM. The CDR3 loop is CASSRQTGGYEQYF. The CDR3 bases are TGTGCCAGCAGTCGACAGACAGGGGGGTACGAGCAGTACTTC.